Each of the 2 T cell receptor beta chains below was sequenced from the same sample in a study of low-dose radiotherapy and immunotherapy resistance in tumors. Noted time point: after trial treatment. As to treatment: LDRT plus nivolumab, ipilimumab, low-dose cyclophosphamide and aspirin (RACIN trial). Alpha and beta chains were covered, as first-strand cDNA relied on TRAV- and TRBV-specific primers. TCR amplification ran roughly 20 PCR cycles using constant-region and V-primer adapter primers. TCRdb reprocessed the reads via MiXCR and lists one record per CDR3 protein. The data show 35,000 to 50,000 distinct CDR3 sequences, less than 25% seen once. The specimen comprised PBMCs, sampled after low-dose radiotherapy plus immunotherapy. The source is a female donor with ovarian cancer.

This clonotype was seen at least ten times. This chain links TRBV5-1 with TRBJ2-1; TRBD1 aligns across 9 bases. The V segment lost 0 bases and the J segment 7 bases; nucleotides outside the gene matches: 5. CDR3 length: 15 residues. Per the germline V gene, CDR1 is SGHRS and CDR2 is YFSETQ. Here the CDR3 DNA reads TGCGCCAGCAGCTTGGAGGGGACAGGGAAGAATGAGCAGTTCTTC. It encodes CASSLEGTGKNEQFF.

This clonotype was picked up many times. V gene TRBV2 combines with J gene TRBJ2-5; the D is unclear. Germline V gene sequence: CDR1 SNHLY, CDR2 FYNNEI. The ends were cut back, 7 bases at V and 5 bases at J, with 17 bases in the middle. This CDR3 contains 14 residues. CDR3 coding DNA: TGTGCCAGCAACGGGCAGGAAGCGAGGGAGACCCAGTACTTC. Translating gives CASNGQEARETQYF. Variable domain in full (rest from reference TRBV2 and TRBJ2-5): EPEVTQTPSHQVTQMGQEVILRCVPISNHLYFYWYRQILGQKVEFLVSFYNNEISEKSEIFDDQFSVERPDGSNFTLKIRSTKLEDSAMYFCASNGQEARETQYFGPGTRLLVL.